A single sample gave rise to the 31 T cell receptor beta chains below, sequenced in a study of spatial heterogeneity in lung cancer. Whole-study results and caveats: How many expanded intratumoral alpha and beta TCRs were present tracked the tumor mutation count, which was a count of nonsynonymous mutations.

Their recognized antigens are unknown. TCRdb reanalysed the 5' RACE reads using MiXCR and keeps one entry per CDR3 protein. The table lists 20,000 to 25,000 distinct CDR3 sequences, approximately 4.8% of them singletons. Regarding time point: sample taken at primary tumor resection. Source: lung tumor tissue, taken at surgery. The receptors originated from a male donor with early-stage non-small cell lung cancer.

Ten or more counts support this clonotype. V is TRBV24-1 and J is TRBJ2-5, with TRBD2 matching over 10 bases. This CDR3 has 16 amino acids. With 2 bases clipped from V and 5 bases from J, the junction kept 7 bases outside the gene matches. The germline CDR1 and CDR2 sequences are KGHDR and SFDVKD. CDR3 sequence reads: CATSDYRAGGQETQYF. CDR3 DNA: TGTGCCACCAGTGATTATCGAGCGGGGGGGCAGGAGACCCAGTACTTC.

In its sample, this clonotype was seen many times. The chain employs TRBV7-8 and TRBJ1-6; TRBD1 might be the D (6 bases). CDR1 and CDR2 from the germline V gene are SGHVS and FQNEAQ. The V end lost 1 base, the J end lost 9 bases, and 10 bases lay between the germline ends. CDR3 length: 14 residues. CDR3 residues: CASSLGGRGSPLHF. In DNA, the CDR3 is TGTGCCAGCAGCTTAGGGGGGCGAGGTTCACCCCTCCACTTT.

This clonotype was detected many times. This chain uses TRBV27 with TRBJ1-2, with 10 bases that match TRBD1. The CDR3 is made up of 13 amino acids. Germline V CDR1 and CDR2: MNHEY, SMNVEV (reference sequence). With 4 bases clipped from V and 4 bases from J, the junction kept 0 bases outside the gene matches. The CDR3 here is CASSWTGGYGYTF. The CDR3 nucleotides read TGTGCCAGCAGTTGGACAGGGGGCTATGGCTACACCTTC.

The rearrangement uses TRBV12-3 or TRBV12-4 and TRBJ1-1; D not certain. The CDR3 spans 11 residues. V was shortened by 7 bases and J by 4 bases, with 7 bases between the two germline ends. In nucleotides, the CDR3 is TGTGCCAGCACCTTAAGCACTGAAGCTTTCTTT. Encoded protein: CASTLSTEAFF.

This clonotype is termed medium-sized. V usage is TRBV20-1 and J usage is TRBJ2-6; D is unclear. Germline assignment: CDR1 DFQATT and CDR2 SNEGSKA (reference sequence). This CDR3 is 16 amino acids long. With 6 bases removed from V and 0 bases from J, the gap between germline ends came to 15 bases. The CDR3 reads CSAVGRTASGANVLTF. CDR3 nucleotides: TGCAGTGCCGTCGGACGGACCGCCTCTGGGGCCAACGTCCTGACTTTC.

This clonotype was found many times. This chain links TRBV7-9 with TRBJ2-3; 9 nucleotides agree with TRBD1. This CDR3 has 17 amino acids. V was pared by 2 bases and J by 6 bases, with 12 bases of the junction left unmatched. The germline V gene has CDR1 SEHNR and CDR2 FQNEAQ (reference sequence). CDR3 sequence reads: CASSLSRQQGAGDTQYF. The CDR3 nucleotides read TGTGCCAGCAGCTTAAGCCGGCAACAGGGGGCAGGGGATACGCAGTATTTT.

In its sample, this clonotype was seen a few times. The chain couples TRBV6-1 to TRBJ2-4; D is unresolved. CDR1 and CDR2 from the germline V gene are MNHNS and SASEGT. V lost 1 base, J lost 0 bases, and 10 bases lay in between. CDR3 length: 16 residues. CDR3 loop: CASSEEWGLAKNIQYF. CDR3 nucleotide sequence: TGTGCCAGCAGTGAAGAGTGGGGTTTAGCCAAAAACATTCAGTACTTC.

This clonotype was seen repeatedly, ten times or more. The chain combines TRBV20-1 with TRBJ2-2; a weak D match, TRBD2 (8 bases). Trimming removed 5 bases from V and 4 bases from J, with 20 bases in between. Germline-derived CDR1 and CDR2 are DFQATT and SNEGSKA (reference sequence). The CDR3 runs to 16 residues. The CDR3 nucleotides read TGCAGTGCTGGATTAGCGGGACAGCCTGGCACCGGGGAGCTGTTTTTT. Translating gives CSAGLAGQPGTGELFF.

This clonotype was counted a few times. The CDR3 sequence: CATSREWGRGNQPQHF. The CDR3 DNA reads as TGTGCCACCAGCAGAGAATGGGGGCGAGGCAATCAGCCCCAGCATTTT. The chain recombines TRBV15 with TRBJ1-5; the D gene is possibly TRBD1 (6 bases). Per the germline V gene, CDR1 is LNHNV and CDR2 is YYDKDF (reference sequence). V lost 0 bases and J lost 2, with 11 bases in between. CDR3 length: 16 residues.

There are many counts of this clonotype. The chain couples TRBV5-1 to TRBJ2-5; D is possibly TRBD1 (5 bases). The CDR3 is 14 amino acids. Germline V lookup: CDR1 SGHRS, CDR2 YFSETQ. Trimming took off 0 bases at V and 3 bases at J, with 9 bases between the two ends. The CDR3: CASSLAGREETQYF. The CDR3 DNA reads TGCGCCAGCAGCTTGGCCGGCAGGGAAGAGACCCAGTACTTC.

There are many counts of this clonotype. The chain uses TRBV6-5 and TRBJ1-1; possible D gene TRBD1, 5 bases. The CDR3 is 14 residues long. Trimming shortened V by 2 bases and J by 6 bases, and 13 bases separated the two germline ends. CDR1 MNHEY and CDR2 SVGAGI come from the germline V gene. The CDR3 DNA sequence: TGTGCCAGCAGTTACCGCCTCCAGGGTCCTGAAGCTTTCTTT. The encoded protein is CASSYRLQGPEAFF.

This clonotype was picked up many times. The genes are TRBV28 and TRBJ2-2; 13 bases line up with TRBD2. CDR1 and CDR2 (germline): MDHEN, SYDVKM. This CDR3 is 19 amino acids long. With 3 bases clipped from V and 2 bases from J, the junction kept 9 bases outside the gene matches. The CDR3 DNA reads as TGTGCCAGCAGTTTCGGCCGACTAGCGGGGGGTATAAACACCGGGGAGCTGTTTTTT. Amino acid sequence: CASSFGRLAGGINTGELFF.

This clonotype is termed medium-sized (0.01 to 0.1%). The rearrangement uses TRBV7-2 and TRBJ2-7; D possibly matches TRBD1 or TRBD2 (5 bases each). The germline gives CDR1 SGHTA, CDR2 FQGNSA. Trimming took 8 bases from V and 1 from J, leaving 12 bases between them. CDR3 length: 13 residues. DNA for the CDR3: TGTGCCAGCTCCCGGGACCCTTCCTACGAGCAGTACTTC. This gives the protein CASSRDPSYEQYF.

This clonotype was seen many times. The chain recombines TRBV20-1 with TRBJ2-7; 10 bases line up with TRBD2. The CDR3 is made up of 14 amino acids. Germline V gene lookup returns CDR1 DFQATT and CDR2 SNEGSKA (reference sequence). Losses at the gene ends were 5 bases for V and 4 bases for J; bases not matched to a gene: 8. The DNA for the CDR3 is TGCAGTGCTGATAAACTAGCGGGAAGATACGAGCAGTACTTC. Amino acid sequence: CSADKLAGRYEQYF.

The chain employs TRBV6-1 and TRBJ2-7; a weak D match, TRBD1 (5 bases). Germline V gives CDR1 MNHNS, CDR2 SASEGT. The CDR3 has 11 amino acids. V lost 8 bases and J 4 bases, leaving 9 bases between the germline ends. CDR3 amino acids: CASGHNYEQYF. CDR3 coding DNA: TGTGCCAGCGGACACAATTACGAGCAGTACTTC.

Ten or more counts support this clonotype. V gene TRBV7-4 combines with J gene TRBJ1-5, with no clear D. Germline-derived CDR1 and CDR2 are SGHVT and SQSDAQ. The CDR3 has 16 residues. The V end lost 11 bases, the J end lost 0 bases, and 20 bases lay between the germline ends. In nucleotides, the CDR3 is TGTGCCTCCCCCCCGGCGGACCGTTATAGCAATCAGCCCCAGCATTTT. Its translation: CASPPADRYSNQPQHF.

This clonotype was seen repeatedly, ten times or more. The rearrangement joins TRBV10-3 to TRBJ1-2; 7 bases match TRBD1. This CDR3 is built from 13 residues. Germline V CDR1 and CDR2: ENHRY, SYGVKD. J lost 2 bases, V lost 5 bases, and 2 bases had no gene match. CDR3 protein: CAISRDRNYGYTF. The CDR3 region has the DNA TGTGCCATCAGTAGGGACAGAAACTATGGCTACACCTTC.

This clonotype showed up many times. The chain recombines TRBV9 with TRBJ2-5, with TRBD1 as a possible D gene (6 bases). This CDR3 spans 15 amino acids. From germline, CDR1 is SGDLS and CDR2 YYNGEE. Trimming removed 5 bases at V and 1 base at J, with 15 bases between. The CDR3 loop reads CASSSLGTPQETQYF. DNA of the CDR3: TGTGCCAGCAGTTCTTTGGGGACACCCCAAGAGACCCAGTACTTC.

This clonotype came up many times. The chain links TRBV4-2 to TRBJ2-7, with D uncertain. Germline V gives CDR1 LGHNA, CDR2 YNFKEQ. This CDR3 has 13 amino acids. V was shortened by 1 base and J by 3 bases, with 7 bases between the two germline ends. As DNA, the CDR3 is TGTGCCAGCAGCCAAGTAGAAGACTACGAGCAGTACTTC. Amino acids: CASSQVEDYEQYF.

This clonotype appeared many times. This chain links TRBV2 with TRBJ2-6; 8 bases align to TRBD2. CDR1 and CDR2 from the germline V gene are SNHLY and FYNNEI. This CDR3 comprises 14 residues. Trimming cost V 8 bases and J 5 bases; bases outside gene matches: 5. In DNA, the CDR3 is TGTGCCAGCGGGACTAGGGAATGGGCCAACGTCCTGACTTTC. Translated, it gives CASGTREWANVLTF.

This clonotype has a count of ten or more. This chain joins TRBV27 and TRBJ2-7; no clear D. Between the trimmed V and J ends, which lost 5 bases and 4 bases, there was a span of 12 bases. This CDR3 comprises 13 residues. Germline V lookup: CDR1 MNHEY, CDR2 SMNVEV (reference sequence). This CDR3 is CASSSRATYEQYF. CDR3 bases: TGTGCCAGCAGTAGCCGGGCCACTTACGAGCAGTACTTC.

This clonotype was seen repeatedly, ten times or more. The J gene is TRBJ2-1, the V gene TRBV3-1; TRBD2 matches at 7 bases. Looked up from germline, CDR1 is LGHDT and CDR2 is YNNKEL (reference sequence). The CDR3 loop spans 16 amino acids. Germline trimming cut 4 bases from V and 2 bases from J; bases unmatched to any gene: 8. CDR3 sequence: CASSRQPAGTYNEQFF. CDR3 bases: TGTGCCAGCAGCCGCCAGCCAGCGGGGACCTACAATGAGCAGTTCTTC.

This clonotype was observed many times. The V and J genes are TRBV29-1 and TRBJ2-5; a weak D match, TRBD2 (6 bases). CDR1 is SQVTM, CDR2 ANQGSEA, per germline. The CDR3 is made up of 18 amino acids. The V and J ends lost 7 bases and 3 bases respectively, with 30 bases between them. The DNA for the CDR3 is TGCAGCGCCCAGGATGGGGAGGCAGCCGGAGCAGGAAAAGAGACCCAGTACTTC. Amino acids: CSAQDGEAAGAGKETQYF.

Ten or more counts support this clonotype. The CDR3 loop is CASSWAASTDTQYF. The CDR3 nucleotides read TGTGCCAGCAGTTGGGCTGCTAGCACAGATACGCAGTATTTT. The gene calls are TRBV6-1 and TRBJ2-3; no clear D gene. In germline, CDR1 is MNHNS, CDR2 SASEGT. The CDR3 runs 14 residues. V was clipped by 5 bases and J by 0 bases, with 9 bases between them.

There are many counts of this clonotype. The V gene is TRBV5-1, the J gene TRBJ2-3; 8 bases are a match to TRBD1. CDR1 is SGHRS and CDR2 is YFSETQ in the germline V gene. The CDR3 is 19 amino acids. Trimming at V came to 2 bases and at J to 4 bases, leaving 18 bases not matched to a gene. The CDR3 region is CASSFGTGANPPKSDTQYF. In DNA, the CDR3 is TGCGCCAGCAGCTTCGGGACAGGTGCCAATCCTCCGAAGTCAGATACGCAGTATTTT. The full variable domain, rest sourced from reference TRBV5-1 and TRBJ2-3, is KAGVTQTPRYLIKTRGQQVTLSCSPISGHRSVSWYQQTPGQGLQFLFEYFSETQRNKGNFPGRFSGRQFSNSRSEMNVSTLELGDSALYLCASSFGTGANPPKSDTQYFGPGTRLTVL.

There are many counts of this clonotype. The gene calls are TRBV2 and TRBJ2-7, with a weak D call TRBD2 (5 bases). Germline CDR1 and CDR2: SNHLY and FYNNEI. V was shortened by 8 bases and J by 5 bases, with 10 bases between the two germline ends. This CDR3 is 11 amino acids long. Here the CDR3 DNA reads TGTGCCAGCGAGGGTAGGAACGAGCAGTACTTC. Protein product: CASEGRNEQYF.

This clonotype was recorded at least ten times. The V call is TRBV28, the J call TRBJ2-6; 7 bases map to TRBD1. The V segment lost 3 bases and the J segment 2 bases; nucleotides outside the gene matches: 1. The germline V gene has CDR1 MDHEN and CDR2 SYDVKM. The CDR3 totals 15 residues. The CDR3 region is CASSFQGAGANVLTF. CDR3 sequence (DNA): TGTGCCAGCAGTTTCCAGGGGGCTGGGGCCAACGTCCTGACTTTC.

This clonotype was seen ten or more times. The CDR3 loop reads CAIRTGTGGHEQYF. In nucleotides, the CDR3 is TGTGCCATCAGGACCGGGACAGGGGGTCACGAGCAGTACTTC. The chain recombines TRBV10-3 with TRBJ2-7; 11 bases are a match to TRBD1. Germline V gives CDR1 ENHRY, CDR2 SYGVKD. The V and J ends lost 6 bases and 5 bases, in that order; junction bases with no gene match: 6. This CDR3 has 14 amino acids.

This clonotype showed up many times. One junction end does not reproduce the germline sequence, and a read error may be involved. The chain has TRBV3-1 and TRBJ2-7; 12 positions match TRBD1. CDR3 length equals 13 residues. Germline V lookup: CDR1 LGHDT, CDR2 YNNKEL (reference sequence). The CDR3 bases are TGTGCCAGCAGCCTGGGACAGGGGGCGCAACCTTCCTTC. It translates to CASSLGQGAQPSF.

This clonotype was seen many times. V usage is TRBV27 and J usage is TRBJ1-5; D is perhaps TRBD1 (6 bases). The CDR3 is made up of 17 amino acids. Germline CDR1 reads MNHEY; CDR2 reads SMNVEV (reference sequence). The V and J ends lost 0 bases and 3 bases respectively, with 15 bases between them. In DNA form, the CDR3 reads TGTGCCAGCAGTTTATCTTATGACAGGAACTACAATCAGCCCCAGCATTTT. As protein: CASSLSYDRNYNQPQHF.

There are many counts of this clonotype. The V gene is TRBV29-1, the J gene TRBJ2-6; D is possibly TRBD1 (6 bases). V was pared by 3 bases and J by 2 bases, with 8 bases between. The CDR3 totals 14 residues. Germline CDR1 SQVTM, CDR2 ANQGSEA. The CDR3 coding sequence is TGCAGCGTTGACGCAGGGGCTGGGGCCAACGTCCTGACTTTC. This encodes CSVDAGAGANVLTF.